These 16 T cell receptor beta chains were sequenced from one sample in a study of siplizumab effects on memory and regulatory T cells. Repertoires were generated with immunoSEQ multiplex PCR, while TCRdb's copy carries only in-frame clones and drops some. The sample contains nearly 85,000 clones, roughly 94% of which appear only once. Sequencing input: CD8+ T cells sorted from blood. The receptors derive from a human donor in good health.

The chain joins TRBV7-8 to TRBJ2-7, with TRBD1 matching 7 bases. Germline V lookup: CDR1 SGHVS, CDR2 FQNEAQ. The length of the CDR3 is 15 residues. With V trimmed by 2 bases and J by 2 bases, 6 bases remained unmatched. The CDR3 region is CASSLSGTEAYEQYF. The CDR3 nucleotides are TGTGCCAGCAGCTTATCCGGGACAGAGGCCTACGAGCAGTACTTC.

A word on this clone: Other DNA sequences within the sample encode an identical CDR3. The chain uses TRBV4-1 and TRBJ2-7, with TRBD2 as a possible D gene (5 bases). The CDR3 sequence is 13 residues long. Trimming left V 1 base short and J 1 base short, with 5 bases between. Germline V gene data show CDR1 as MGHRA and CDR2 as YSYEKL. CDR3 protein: CASSQGTSYEQYF. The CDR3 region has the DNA TGCGCCAGCAGCCAAGGGACTTCCTACGAGCAGTACTTC.

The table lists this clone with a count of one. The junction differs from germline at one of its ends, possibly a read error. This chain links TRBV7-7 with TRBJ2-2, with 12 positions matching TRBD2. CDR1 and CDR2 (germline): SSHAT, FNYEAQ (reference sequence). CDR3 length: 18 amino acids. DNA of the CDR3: TGTGCTAGCAGCCCCCTAGCGGGAGGGCCGCGGAACACCGGGGAGCTGTTTTTT. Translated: CASSPLAGGPRNTGELFF.

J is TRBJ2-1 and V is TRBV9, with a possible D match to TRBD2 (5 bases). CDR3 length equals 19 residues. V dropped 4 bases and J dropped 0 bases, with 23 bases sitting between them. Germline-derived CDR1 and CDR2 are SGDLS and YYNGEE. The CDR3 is CASSTNPLEVASSYNEQFF. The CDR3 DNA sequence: TGTGCCAGCAGCACCAACCCACTAGAGGTGGCTAGCTCCTACAATGAGCAGTTCTTC.

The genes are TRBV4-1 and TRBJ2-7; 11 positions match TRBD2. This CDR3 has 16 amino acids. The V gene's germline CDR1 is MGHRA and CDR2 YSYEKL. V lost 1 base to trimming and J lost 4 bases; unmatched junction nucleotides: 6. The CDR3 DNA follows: TGCGCCAGCAGCCAAGGACTAGCGGGATCTAAGTACGAGCAGTACTTC. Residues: CASSQGLAGSKYEQYF.

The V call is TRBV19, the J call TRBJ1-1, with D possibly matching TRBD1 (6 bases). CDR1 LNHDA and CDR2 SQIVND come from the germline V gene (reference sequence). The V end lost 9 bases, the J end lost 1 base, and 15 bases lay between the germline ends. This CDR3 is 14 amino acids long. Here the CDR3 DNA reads TGTGCCAGCAATACCGGGACACAGAACACTGAAGCTTTCTTT. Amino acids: CASNTGTQNTEAFF.

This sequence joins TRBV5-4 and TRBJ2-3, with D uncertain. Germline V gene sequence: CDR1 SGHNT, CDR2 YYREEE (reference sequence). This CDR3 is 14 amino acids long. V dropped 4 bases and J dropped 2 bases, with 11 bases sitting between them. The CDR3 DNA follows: TGTGCCAGCAGCCCTCTGGGCCCCACAGATACGCAGTATTTT. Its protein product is CASSPLGPTDTQYF. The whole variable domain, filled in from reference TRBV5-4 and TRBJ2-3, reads ETGVTQSPTHLIKTRGQQVTLRCSSQSGHNTVSWYQQALGQGPQFIFQYYREEENGRGNFPPRFSGLQFPNYSSELNVNALELDDSALYLCASSPLGPTDTQYFGPGTRLTVL.

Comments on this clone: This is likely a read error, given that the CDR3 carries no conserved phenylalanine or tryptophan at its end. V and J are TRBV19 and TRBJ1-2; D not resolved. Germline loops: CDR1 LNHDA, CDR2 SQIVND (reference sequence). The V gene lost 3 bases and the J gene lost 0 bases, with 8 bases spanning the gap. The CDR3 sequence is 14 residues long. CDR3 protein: CASSMVVPNYGYTL. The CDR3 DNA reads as TGTGCCAGTAGTATGGTCGTTCCTAACTATGGCTACACCCTC.

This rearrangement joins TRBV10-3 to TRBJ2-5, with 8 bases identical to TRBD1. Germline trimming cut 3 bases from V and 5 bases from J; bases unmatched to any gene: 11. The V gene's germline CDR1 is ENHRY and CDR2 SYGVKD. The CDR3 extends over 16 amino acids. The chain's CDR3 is CAISESWTGSEETQYF. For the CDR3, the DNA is TGTGCCATCAGTGAATCTTGGACAGGGAGTGAGGAGACCCAGTACTTC.

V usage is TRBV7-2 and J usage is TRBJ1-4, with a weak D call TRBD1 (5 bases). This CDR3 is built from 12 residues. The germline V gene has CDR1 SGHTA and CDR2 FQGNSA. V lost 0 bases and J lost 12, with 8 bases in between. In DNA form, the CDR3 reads TGTGCCAGCAGCTTAGCCCTGGGGGAACTGTTTTTT. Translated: CASSLALGELFF.

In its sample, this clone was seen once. CDR3 protein: CASSPDSSGGTDTQYF. The CDR3 nucleotides are TGTGCCAGTAGTCCCGATAGTAGCGGAGGCACAGATACGCAGTATTTT. The gene calls are TRBV19 and TRBJ2-3, with D possibly TRBD2 on 6 matching bases. Trimming stripped 5 bases from V and 1 base from J, with 16 bases between. Germline CDR1 and CDR2: LNHDA and SQIVND (reference sequence). This CDR3 spans 16 amino acids.

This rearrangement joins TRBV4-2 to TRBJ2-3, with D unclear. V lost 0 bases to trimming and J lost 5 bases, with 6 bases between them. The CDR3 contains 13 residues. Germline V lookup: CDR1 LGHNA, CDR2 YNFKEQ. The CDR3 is CASSQDGVDTQYF. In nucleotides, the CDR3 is TGTGCCAGCAGCCAAGATGGGGTAGATACGCAGTATTTT.

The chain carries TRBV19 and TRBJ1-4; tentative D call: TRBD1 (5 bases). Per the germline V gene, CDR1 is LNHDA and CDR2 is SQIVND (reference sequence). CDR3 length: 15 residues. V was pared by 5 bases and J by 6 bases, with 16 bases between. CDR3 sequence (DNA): TGTGCCAGTAGTGCGGGGGGACGGTTAGATGAAAAACTGTTTTTT. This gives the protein CASSAGGRLDEKLFF.

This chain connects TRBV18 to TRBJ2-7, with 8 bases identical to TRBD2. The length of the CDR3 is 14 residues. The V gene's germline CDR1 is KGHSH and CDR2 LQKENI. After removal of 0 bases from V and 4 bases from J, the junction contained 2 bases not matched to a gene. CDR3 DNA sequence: TGTGCCAGCTCACCACCGGGACTAGTTTACGAGCAGTACTTC. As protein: CASSPPGLVYEQYF.

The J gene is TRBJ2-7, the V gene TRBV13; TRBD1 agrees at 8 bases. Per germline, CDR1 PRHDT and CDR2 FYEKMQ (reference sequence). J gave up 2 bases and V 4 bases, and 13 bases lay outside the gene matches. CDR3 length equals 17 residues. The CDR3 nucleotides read TGTGCCAGCAGCTCCACCAGATCAGGACAGGGACCCTACGAGCAGTACTTC. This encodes CASSSTRSGQGPYEQYF.

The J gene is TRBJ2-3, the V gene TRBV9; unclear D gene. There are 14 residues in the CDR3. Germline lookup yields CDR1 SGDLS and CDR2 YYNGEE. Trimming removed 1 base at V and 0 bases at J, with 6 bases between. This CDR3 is CASSVFGSTDTQYF. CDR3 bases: TGTGCCAGCAGCGTATTCGGGAGCACAGATACGCAGTATTTT.